This passage covers 21 T cell receptor beta chains from one sample sequenced in a study of shared T cell receptors in the human thymus. Assay used: immunoSEQ multiplex PCR; TCRdb lists only in-frame clones, some missing. The sample includes hundreds of thousands of clones, 75% to 80% of them seen just once. The data also belong to a second study, concerning human thymus T cells.

The material sequenced was thymocytes. These receptors all come from a boy under two years old with a congenital heart defect.

The gene calls are TRBV10-1 and TRBJ2-1; 7 bases match TRBD2. After removal of 0 bases from V and 0 bases from J, the junction contained 5 bases not matched to a gene. Germline V gene data show CDR1 as WNHNN and CDR2 as SYGVQD (reference sequence). The CDR3 has 17 residues. CDR3 protein: CASSESRGGSSYNEQFF. The CDR3 region has the DNA TGCGCCAGCAGTGAGTCGAGAGGCGGGAGCTCCTACAATGAGCAGTTCTTC.

This clone appeared a few times. The J gene is TRBJ2-5, the V gene TRBV6-5, with 10 bases matching TRBD2. Per the germline V gene, CDR1 is MNHEY and CDR2 is SVGAGI. Trimming removed 2 bases from V and 5 bases from J; junction bases left unmatched: 5. This CDR3 spans 15 amino acids. In DNA form, the CDR3 reads TGTGCCAGCAGTTACCCTAGCGGGAGCTGGGAGACCCAGTACTTC. Translating it yields CASSYPSGSWETQYF.

There are a few counts of this clone. The rearrangement uses TRBV14 and TRBJ2-3; D gene ambiguous. Germline lookup yields CDR1 SGHDN and CDR2 FVKESK. The CDR3 sequence is 17 residues long. The V end was cut by 5 bases, the J end by 4 bases, with 22 bases between. DNA for the CDR3: TGTGCCAGCAGCACTGCCTATCGCCCTTTTCGGGCAGATACGCAGTATTTT. Translation gives CASSTAYRPFRADTQYF.

This clone came up a few times. This chain links TRBV14 with TRBJ2-1; D is perhaps TRBD2 (6 bases). Germline V lookup: CDR1 SGHDN, CDR2 FVKESK. The V end lost 0 bases, the J end lost 5 bases, and 17 bases lay between the germline ends. This CDR3 contains 17 residues. CDR3 residues: CASSQDHAGIEDNEQFF. The CDR3 DNA follows: TGTGCCAGCAGCCAAGATCATGCGGGAATAGAGGACAATGAGCAGTTCTTC.

The chain links TRBV2 to TRBJ1-2; 11 nucleotides agree with TRBD1. The CDR3 loop spans 15 amino acids. V lost 4 bases and J lost 4; bases outside the gene matches: 5. Germline V gene data show CDR1 as SNHLY and CDR2 as FYNNEI. As DNA, the CDR3 is TGTGCCAGCAGTGGGACAGGGGGCGAGGGCTATGGCTACACCTTC. Translation gives CASSGTGGEGYGYTF.

The V gene is TRBV9, the J gene TRBJ1-3; 8 nucleotides match TRBD1. The CDR3 is 16 residues long. CDR1 and CDR2 from the germline V gene are SGDLS and YYNGEE. V shed 3 bases, J shed 3 bases, and the junction held 8 bases outside the gene matches. In nucleotides, the CDR3 is TGTGCCAGCAGCGGTAGAAAGGGACAGGTTGGAAACACCATATATTTT. Translating gives CASSGRKGQVGNTIYF.

This clone was counted once. The chain employs TRBV29-1 and TRBJ2-6; D may be TRBD1 (6 bases). Trimming cost V 1 base and J 2 bases, with 15 bases left between them. The CDR3 loop spans 17 amino acids. Germline V gives CDR1 SQVTM, CDR2 ANQGSEA. CDR3 residues: CSVEGWDTFTGANVLTF. The CDR3, as DNA: TGCAGCGTTGAAGGTTGGGACACATTTACTGGGGCCAACGTCCTGACTTTC.

This clone has just one count. The chain couples TRBV27 to TRBJ2-7, with a possible D match to TRBD2 (5 bases). Germline CDR1 reads MNHEY; CDR2 reads SMNVEV (reference sequence). The CDR3 sequence is 13 residues long. V was clipped by 0 bases and J by 7 bases, with 10 bases between them. The CDR3 sequence: CASSLSREREQYF. Written as DNA, the CDR3 is TGTGCCAGCAGTTTATCGAGGGAAAGGGAGCAGTACTTC.

The chain couples TRBV29-1 to TRBJ1-2; TRBD1 aligns across 10 bases. Germline V gene sequence: CDR1 SQVTM, CDR2 ANQGSEA. The CDR3 runs 14 residues. The ends lost 1 base at V and 6 bases at J; junction bases unmatched: 5. CDR3 bases: TGCAGCGTTGAAGCGGGACAGGGGTCTGATGGCTACACCTTC. This encodes CSVEAGQGSDGYTF.

There are a few counts of this clone. The chain uses TRBV7-9 and TRBJ2-7, with TRBD2 matching 14 bases. The V and J ends lost 4 bases and 4 bases, in that order; junction bases with no gene match: 9. CDR1 and CDR2 from the germline V gene are SEHNR and FQNEAQ (reference sequence). The CDR3 is 17 residues long. CDR3 sequence reads: CASSSRLAGGPNYEQYF. The CDR3 nucleotides read TGTGCCAGCAGCTCGAGACTAGCGGGAGGGCCAAATTACGAGCAGTACTTC.

The CDR3 reads CASSTRGLAGGVATDTQYF. CDR3 bases: TGTGCCAGTAGTACCCGGGGCCTAGCGGGAGGGGTGGCGACAGATACGCAGTATTTT. This chain joins TRBV19 and TRBJ2-3; 12 bases are a match to TRBD2. Germline CDR1 reads LNHDA; CDR2 reads SQIVND (reference sequence). This CDR3 comprises 19 residues. V dropped 4 bases and J dropped 3; count of bases not matched to a gene: 14.

The V call is TRBV7-3, the J call TRBJ2-3; D might be TRBD2 (5 bases). The germline V gene has CDR1 SGHTA and CDR2 FQGTGA. V dropped 2 bases and J dropped 2 bases, with 8 bases sitting between them. This CDR3 has 14 residues. The chain's CDR3 is CASSLSADTDTQYF. The CDR3 DNA follows: TGTGCCAGCAGCTTATCAGCGGACACAGATACGCAGTATTTT.

The chain recombines TRBV4-3 with TRBJ1-2; 7 bases fit TRBD1. The CDR3 spans 18 residues. Germline CDR1 reads LGHNA; CDR2 reads YSLEER. V was pared by 0 bases and J by 0 bases, with 10 bases of the junction left unmatched. Here the CDR3 DNA reads TGCGCCAGCAGCCAAGATTCAGCCCCCGGGACAGCTAACTATGGCTACACCTTC. This sequence encodes CASSQDSAPGTANYGYTF.

This clone was detected only once. This sequence joins TRBV7-6 and TRBJ2-6, with 9 bases aligning to TRBD1. V lost 5 bases, J lost 0 bases, and 8 bases stayed unmatched. Germline-derived CDR1 and CDR2 are SGHVS and FNYEAQ. The CDR3 covers 18 residues. The CDR3 spells CASSPGQGNCSGANVLTF. The CDR3 bases are TGTGCCAGCAGCCCTGGACAGGGGAATTGCTCTGGGGCCAACGTCCTGACTTTC.

CDR3 in DNA: TGTGCCAGCAGCTTAGTAAAGGGGGGCCGTAGCGGGGGAGGGTACGAGCAGTACTTC. The encoded protein is CASSLVKGGRSGGGYEQYF. The J gene is TRBJ2-7, the V gene TRBV11-2; 9 positions agree with TRBD2. J was trimmed by 4 bases and V by 1 base; bases with no gene match: 17. The CDR3 has 19 residues. Per the germline V gene, CDR1 is SGHAT and CDR2 is FQNNGV.

In its sample, this clone was seen once. The chain joins TRBV5-1 to TRBJ1-4, with TRBD1 as a possible D gene (6 bases). Germline V gives CDR1 SGHRS, CDR2 YFSETQ. This CDR3 contains 11 residues. V lost 4 bases, J lost 8 bases, and 6 bases lay in between. DNA for the CDR3: TGCGCCAGCAGCCAGGGGGAAAAACTGTTTTTT. Encoded protein: CASSQGEKLFF.

This rearrangement joins TRBV21-1 to TRBJ2-5; the table names TRBD2, a call not compared with the DNA. TRBV21-1 corresponds to a pseudogene. The CDR3 length is 15 residues. The CDR3 DNA sequence: TGTGCCAGCATACGAGCGGGCCCACCCCAAGAGACCCAGTACTTC. Translating it yields CASIRAGPPQETQYF.

This rearrangement joins TRBV6-8 to TRBJ2-2; 13 bases are a match to TRBD2. The CDR3 covers 19 residues. The V and J ends lost 2 bases and 2 bases, in that order; junction bases with no gene match: 8. From germline, CDR1 is MNHGY and CDR2 SAAAGT. CDR3 sequence (DNA): TGTGCCAGCAGTTACACGTACAGACTAGCGGGAGGCAACACCGGGGAGCTGTTTTTT. Its translation is CASSYTYRLAGGNTGELFF.

As DNA, the CDR3 is TGTGCCAGCAGCTCCGGGACAGGGGGCCCTAGCACAGATACGCAGTATTTT. Its protein is CASSSGTGGPSTDTQYF. J is TRBJ2-3 and V is TRBV11-1; 12 nucleotides align to TRBD1. CDR1 SGHAT and CDR2 FQDESV come from the germline V gene (reference sequence). J was trimmed by 0 bases and V by 4 bases; bases with no gene match: 5. This CDR3 has 17 residues.

The V and J genes are TRBV4-3 and TRBJ2-1; the match to TRBD2 covers 15 bases. The V and J ends lost 4 bases and 5 bases, in that order; junction bases with no gene match: 15. Germline CDR1 and CDR2: LGHNA and YSLEER. The CDR3 totals 20 residues. Here the CDR3 DNA reads TGCGCCAGCAGCCGCCGGACTAGCGGGAGGGAGAATTCTACCGACAATGAGCAGTTCTTC. It yields the protein CASSRRTSGRENSTDNEQFF.

The gene calls are TRBV19 and TRBJ1-2, with D tentatively TRBD1 (5 bases). The CDR3 runs 15 residues. V lost 1 base, J lost 0 bases, and 9 bases lay in between. Germline V gene lookup returns CDR1 LNHDA and CDR2 SQIVND (reference sequence). DNA of the CDR3: TGTGCCAGTAGTATAGGGCCAGGGACTAACTATGGCTACACCTTC. Protein sequence: CASSIGPGTNYGYTF. Based on the CDR3 plus reference TRBV19 and TRBJ1-2, the full variable domain is DGGITQSPKYLFRKEGQNVTLSCEQNLNHDAMYWYRQDPGQGLRLIYYSQIVNDFQKGDIAEGYSVSREKKESFPLTVTSAQKNPTAFYLCASSIGPGTNYGYTFGSGTRLTVV.